The T cell receptor (beta chain) described here comes from a study of blood T cells in healthy people across ages. Turning to this clonotype: The antigen is not known.

Study results and caveats: For the donors, CMV status was unknown and possibly confounded expanded clonotype changes.

Trimming took 5 bases from V and 2 from J, leaving 6 bases between them. Germline CDR1 is KGHDR and CDR2 is SFDVKD. The CDR3 has 12 amino acids. For the second PCR, which ran for 7 to 11 cycles, a sample-barcoded 5' primer and a J-beta primer mix were used. MiXCR, run by TCRdb on the 5' RACE reads, gives a single entry per CDR3 protein. Of about 900,000 distinct CDR3 sequences listed, under 50% are singletons. This receptor was identified in a man younger than 45 in good health. This sequence joins TRBV24-1 and TRBJ2-7; no reliable D call. The sample comprised blood. In DNA, the CDR3 is TGTGCCACCAGTGGTACCACCTACGAGCAGTACTTC. Protein sequence: CATSGTTYEQYF.